This TCR beta chain was obtained from a study of T cell responses to AZD1222 COVID-19 vaccine. The study's findings and limits: Clonal diversity was possibly underestimated, and the donors were mostly white British, with more females. Reports say nearly half of spike-specific TCRs go after unmutated variant regions. At study baseline, merely five or six AZD1222 recipients were seropositive.

Germline CDR1 is MNHEY and CDR2 is SVGEGT. CDR3 size: 14 residues. V gave up 1 base and J gave up 0 bases, with 7 bases separating them. Regarding this clone: No antigen is known for it.

Second-dose intervals of approximately 4 or approximately 12 weeks were pooled. Clones were read by immunoSEQ multiplex PCR, and TCRdb kept only the in-frame ones, dropping some. Among about 88,000 clones, roughly 91% were seen once, and the ten largest hold less than 5%. The chain links TRBV6-2 or TRBV6-3 to TRBJ2-7; D unclear. The material was peripheral blood, obtained 28 days after the second AZD1222 dose. The TCR was taken from an adult who received the AZD1222 COVID-19 vaccine. CDR3 nucleotides: TGTGCCAGCAGTTACTATGGCTTCTCCTACGAGCAGTACTTC. It is translated as CASSYYGFSYEQYF.